What follows describes a single T cell receptor (beta chain). The CDR3 has 16 amino acids. The germline V gene has CDR1 MNHNY and CDR2 SVGAGI (reference sequence). V shed 3 bases and J 4 bases; nucleotides not matched to a gene: 6. These data come from a study of cytomegalovirus exposure and HLA in healthy donors. Primers included in the PCR were 60 Vbeta and 13 Jbeta primers. Method: immunoSEQ multiplex PCR; TCRdb's copy keeps in-frame clones and lacks some. Of 110,000 to 150,000 clones listed, approximately 74% are singletons. The TCR comes from a man aged 18 to 29 in good health and CMV-seropositive. The chain is built from TRBV6-6 and TRBJ1-5; 10 bases fit TRBD1. Sequences were obtained from PBMCs. CDR3 coding DNA: TGTGCCAGCAGTTATCTGGGACAGGGGAGTAATCAGCCCCAGCATTTT. This gives the protein CASSYLGQGSNQPQHF.